These T cell receptor beta chains were read from a single sample in a study of identical twins. TCRdb re-analysed the 5' RACE reads in MiXCR, keeping a single row per CDR3 protein. The table records approximately 690,000 distinct CDR3 sequences, 6.1% of them present only once. The sequenced sample was naive T cells sorted from blood. Source of these receptors: a man younger than 35 in good health. The CDR3 runs from the conserved cysteine through the conserved F or W.

CATSDNDETVNEQFF,TRBJ2-1,TRBV24-1
CASRWTGMADTQYF,TRBJ2-3,TRBV6-2/TRBV6-3
CASSPPSDTQYF,TRBJ2-3,TRBV18
CASSFSGLHINEQYF,TRBJ2-7,TRBV28
CSPARSNEKLFF,TRBJ1-4,TRBV20-1
CASRSAGTSGRNEQFF,TRBJ2-1,TRBV7-2
CSASVSSGTYNEQFF,TRBJ2-1,TRBV20-1
CASSPFQGQENTEAFF,TRBJ1-1,TRBV9
CASSLAGSPYTDTQYF,TRBJ2-3,TRBV18
CASSSYGTVNQPQHF,TRBJ1-5,TRBV6-2/TRBV6-3
CASSIGGTPTDTQYF,TRBJ2-3,TRBV19
CASSQGKREMASEQFF,TRBJ2-1,TRBV3-1
CATSDGTTGVVQPQHF,TRBJ1-5,TRBV24-1
CASSLGPAGGYEQYF,TRBJ2-7,TRBV7-6
CASRAEAYSNQPQHF,TRBJ1-5,TRBV4-3
CASGLYGLGLGPGNEQFF,TRBJ2-1,TRBV12-5
CSVEDRSYNEQFF,TRBJ2-1,TRBV29-1
CASSTGGALHF,TRBJ1-6,TRBV6-2/TRBV6-3
CASSQVGTSYGYTF,TRBJ1-2,TRBV4-2
CSARATLAGKGNEQFF,TRBJ2-1,TRBV20-1
CATGRVQPQHF,TRBJ1-5,TRBV24-1
CSAGPLGQGGEQYF,TRBJ2-7,TRBV20-1
CASSWDSRTSSGANVLTF,TRBJ2-6,TRBV6-2/TRBV6-3
CASSKLGSPDTQYF,TRBJ2-3,TRBV5-1
CATEGRRTDTQYF,TRBJ2-3,TRBV10-2
CASSRPGEQYF,TRBJ2-7,TRBV4-2
CSAPTGGGYTF,TRBJ1-2,TRBV29-1
CASSLEGTTGPQHF,TRBJ1-5,TRBV7-9
CAISRDSKYEQYF,TRBJ2-7,TRBV10-3
CASSLPQGMNTEAFF,TRBJ1-1,TRBV7-6
CAISPGTGESNQPQHF,TRBJ1-5,TRBV10-3
CASSLRQGSGELFF,TRBJ2-2,TRBV4-3
CATSDSQGISYNEQFF,TRBJ2-1,TRBV24-1
CASSEGFEETQYF,TRBJ2-5,TRBV6-1
CASRLPGGELFF,TRBJ2-2,TRBV6-6
CSVKAGGEQYF,TRBJ2-7,TRBV29-1
CASSQGLAGTGELFF,TRBJ2-2,TRBV3-1
CASSFEGGRETQYF,TRBJ2-5,TRBV27
CASSQSQNSGNTIYF,TRBJ1-3,TRBV7-2
CASSQDPYSEAFF,TRBJ1-1,TRBV3-1
CASHPAGHSSYNEQFF,TRBJ2-1,TRBV27
CASSRLAGGNNEQFF,TRBJ2-1,TRBV28
CSVGGGSSGSSWEQFF,TRBJ2-1,TRBV29-1
CAISESKRVIVETQYF,TRBJ2-5,TRBV10-3
CASSLAGRNMNTEAFF,TRBJ1-1,TRBV12-3/TRBV12-4
CASSFLGHNEQFF,TRBJ2-1,TRBV12-3/TRBV12-4
CASSLGFGQGETQYF,TRBJ2-5,TRBV5-6
CASSSLGHEQYF,TRBJ2-7,TRBV12-3/TRBV12-4
CASSQGEGGYGEQFF,TRBJ2-1,TRBV4-2
CATSDSRTSGRTDTQYF,TRBJ2-3,TRBV24-1
CASSLRQGSEQFF,TRBJ2-1,TRBV11-2
CATSDLQGSLETQYF,TRBJ2-5,TRBV24-1
CASKVFREAPGELFF,TRBJ2-2,TRBV6-1
CASSLGYSASRDKYQETQYF,TRBJ2-5,TRBV5-1
CSVGTGTTGELFF,TRBJ2-2,TRBV29-1
CASSPRGSEGGNSPLHF,TRBJ1-6,TRBV13
CASCQQGYNEKLFF,TRBJ1-4,TRBV2
CASSLGGSRHNEQFF,TRBJ2-1,TRBV7-3
CASSQAGTEAFF,TRBJ1-1,TRBV4-1